Listed here is a single T cell receptor (beta chain). Its antigen is still unknown. CDR1 is SGHAT, CDR2 FQNNGV, per germline. This CDR3 comprises 14 residues. V lost 2 bases, J lost 0 bases, and 8 bases lay in between. This specimen belongs to a study of T cell clonotyping in hematopoietic cell transplantation. The assay was immunoSEQ multiplex PCR, and TCRdb's table has in-frame clones only and misses some. The profile shows roughly 16,000 clones, 80% to 90% of them singletons. Whole-study findings and limits: At the given depth, recipient repertoires were over 95% de novo clonotypes. CD4 and CD8 repertoire contributions could not be separated without sorting. Recipient TCR diversity dropped after transplant; expanded clonotypes rose from day 30 to 180. Higher Inverse Simpson Index values in graft donor and pretransplant recipient predicted broader posttransplant TCR diversity.

This TCR was recovered from a woman aged 40 to 50 in good health. Some clones in this sample may be carry-over from other donors' samples. The chain combines TRBV11-2 with TRBJ2-7; tentatively, D is TRBD1 or TRBD2 (5 bases each). The specimen sequenced was peripheral blood mononuclear cells. The DNA of the CDR3 is TGTGCCAGCAGCTTAACGGGGCCCTCCTACGAGCAGTACTTC. This translates into CASSLTGPSYEQYF.